The sequence of this T cell receptor (beta chain) was determined in a study of regulatory T cells in long-lasting Graves disease. The time point denotes: newly diagnosed GD, antithyroid drugs for less than 3 months. Generation of the TCR library employed RNA extracted from PBMCs. Germline loops: CDR1 SQVTM, CDR2 ANQGSEA. J gave up 0 bases and V 4 bases, and 4 bases lay outside the gene matches. The CDR3 has 15 residues. CDR3-region Arm-PCR and iRepertoire HTBI primers produced the TCR beta libraries. TCRdb recomputed calls from the multiplex PCR reads with MiXCR, one row per CDR3 protein. The sample lists about 620,000 distinct CDR3 sequences; roughly 16% were seen once. These data were also reused for a study on T cells in Graves' hyperthyroidism and ophthalmopathy.

The clonotype was recovered from a woman in her 30s with Graves disease. Sample: peripheral blood mononuclear cells (PBMCs), taken at new diagnosis, from a patient treated with antithyroid drugs. This sequence joins TRBV29-1 and TRBJ1-4; 8 bases align to TRBD1. The CDR3: CSVAPTGATNEKLFF. As DNA, the CDR3 is TGCAGCGTTGCTCCGACAGGGGCAACTAATGAAAAACTGTTTTTT.